One TCR beta chain is described in this entry. Its binding antigen is unknown. Per-base quality was not reported, and no clone a single base away is much larger than it. The receptor library was made with the immunoSEQ multiplex PCR assay. TCRdb re-hosts the immuneACCESS table, in-frame sequences only. Its copies lack some clones; in the studies checked, an unresolved V gene accounts for under half of them, and the cause for the rest is not known. The sample includes more than 10,000 clones, with roughly two thirds observed a single time. The biggest ten clones account for 11% to 15% of the sample. The donors were melanoma patients. The source of the sample is a study of CD4+ T cells in melanoma (dated by TCRdb to 2022 to 2024). In the study overall: The study examined neoantigen-specific CD4+ T cells in human melanoma. Study-wide findings and limitations: Neoantigen-specific CD4+ T cells were reported to be correlated with the function of CD8+ T cells, macrophages and B cells. Diverse differentiation states were reported to be shown by neoantigen-specific CD4+ T cells in melanoma.

The CDR3 covers 14 residues, taking in both the cysteine and the phenylalanine. The entry retains the CDR3 DNA only, 42 bases that are in frame from base 1. Between the V and J ends, shortened by 4 bases and 2 bases respectively, the junction contains 14 bases. For CDR1 and CDR2, the germline V gene lists SQVTM and ANQGSEA. Sequencing was performed on cells from a culture (not recorded whether cultured in vitro). The chain uses TRBV29-1 and TRBJ2-5; TRBD1 might be the D gene, on 5 matching bases. The origin of this receptor is a human donor with melanoma. Here the CDR3 is given as CSVVDTGVQETQYF. The nucleotides are TGCAGCGTTGTGGATACAGGAGTACAAGAGACCCAGTACTTC.